The 25 T cell receptor beta chains listed next were all sequenced from one sample in a study of OX40 agonist ivuxolimab in advanced cancers. TCRdb's table, derived via immunoSEQ multiplex PCR, lists solely in-frame clones and lacks some. This sample has some 43,000 clones; 70% to 90% occur once, and the top ten carry approximately 0.62%. This specimen consisted of CD4+ or CD8+ T cells sorted from blood, obtained in a trial of the OX40 agonist ivuxolimab. Receptors originate from an adult with an advanced solid tumor such as melanoma, head and neck, liver or kidney cancer.

V usage is TRBV7-4 and J usage is TRBJ1-3; the match to TRBD1 covers 9 bases. The CDR3 contains 17 residues. V lost 5 bases and J lost 1; bases outside the gene matches: 9. Germline assignment: CDR1 SGHVT and CDR2 SQSDAQ. DNA for the CDR3: TGTGCCAGCAGCACCGGACAGGGGACTGGGTCTGGAAACACCATATATTTT. It is translated as CASSTGQGTGSGNTIYF.

This clone has a handful of counts. The chain employs TRBV5-6 and TRBJ2-5; D gene ambiguous. Trimming took 3 bases from V and 2 from J, leaving 5 bases between them. Germline V gene sequence: CDR1 SGHDT, CDR2 YYEEEE. The CDR3 extends over 12 amino acids. Here the CDR3 reads CASSYGQETQYF. Written as DNA, the CDR3 is TGTGCCAGCAGCTACGGGCAAGAGACCCAGTACTTC.

The CDR3, as DNA: TGCGCCAGCAGCTCGTTGGCGACAGGGGGAAACGGCGAGCAGTACTTC. Translation: CASSSLATGGNGEQYF. This chain joins TRBV5-1 and TRBJ2-7; the match to TRBD1 covers 9 bases. Per the germline V gene, CDR1 is SGHRS and CDR2 is YFSETQ. J lost 6 bases, V lost 3 bases, and 13 bases had no gene match. The CDR3 loop spans 16 amino acids.

The chain combines TRBV28 with TRBJ1-5; maybe TRBD1 (5 bases). Between the trimmed V and J ends, which lost 4 bases and 7 bases, there was a span of 20 bases. The germline V gene encodes CDR1 MDHEN and CDR2 SYDVKM. This CDR3 spans 16 amino acids. CDR3 coding DNA: TGTGCCAGCAGTTCCATGCCTCAGGGAGTCGGCCAGCCCCAGCATTTT. This gives the protein CASSSMPQGVGQPQHF. Drawing the rest from reference TRBV28 and TRBJ1-5, the complete variable domain is DVKVTQSSRYLVKRTGEKVFLECVQDMDHENMFWYRQDPGLGLRLIYFSYDVKMKEKGDIPEGYSVSREKKERFSLILESASTNQTSMYLCASSSMPQGVGQPQHFGDGTRLSIL.

Details on this clone: Other DNA sequences within the sample encode an identical CDR3. The rearrangement uses TRBV2 and TRBJ2-1; no reliable D call. CDR3 length equals 11 residues. Germline values: CDR1 SNHLY, CDR2 FYNNEI. The V end lost 4 bases, the J end lost 2 bases, and 0 bases lay between the germline ends. DNA of the CDR3: TGTGCCAGCAGTGCCTACAATGAGCAGTTCTTC. This codes for CASSAYNEQFF.

The sample holds one count of this clone. The chain has TRBV30 and TRBJ1-1; TRBD1 matches 8 bases. Germline CDR1 reads GTSNPN; CDR2 reads SVGIG (reference sequence). J was trimmed by 12 bases and V by 0 bases; bases with no gene match: 9. CDR3 size: 13 residues. The CDR3 DNA reads as TGTGCCTGGAGTGTAGCTGGACAGGGTGGAACTTTCTTT. Amino acids: CAWSVAGQGGTFF. Based on the CDR3 plus reference TRBV30 and TRBJ1-1, the full variable domain is SQTIHQWPATLVQPVGSPLSLECTVEGTSNPNLYWYRQAAGRGLQLLFYSVGIGQISSEVPQNLSASRPQDRQFILSSKKLLLSDSGFYLCAWSVAGQGGTFFGQGTRLTVV.

The chain uses TRBV11-3 and TRBJ1-2; D is uncertain. CDR1 is SGHNT, CDR2 YENEEA, per germline. Between the trimmed V and J ends, which lost 2 bases and 1 base, there was a span of 5 bases. The CDR3 is made up of 13 amino acids. The DNA for the CDR3 is TGTGCCAGCAGCTTAACACTTAACTATGGCTACACCTTC. Protein sequence: CASSLTLNYGYTF.

The rearrangement joins TRBV5-1 to TRBJ1-1; the D is unclear. Trimming took off 2 bases at V and 0 bases at J, with 17 bases between the two ends. CDR3 size: 17 residues. Germline values: CDR1 SGHRS, CDR2 YFSETQ. The CDR3 reads CASSFLPIGGMNTEAFF. CDR3 in DNA: TGCGCCAGCAGCTTTCTCCCCATCGGAGGGATGAACACTGAAGCTTTCTTT.

The rearrangement links TRBV20-1 to TRBJ2-3, with 8 bases lining up with TRBD2. Unmatched junction bases numbered 5, after V lost 5 bases and J lost 13 bases. Germline V gene data show CDR1 as DFQATT and CDR2 as SNEGSKA (reference sequence). The CDR3 is 10 amino acids. CDR3: CSAPRRGEYF. CDR3 in DNA: TGCAGTGCTCCTCGGCGGGGGGAGTATTTT.

The chain links TRBV5-8 to TRBJ1-2; TRBD1 matches at 7 bases. Germline V gene lookup returns CDR1 SGHTS and CDR2 YDEGEE. Trimming cost V 5 bases and J 2 bases; bases outside gene matches: 3. The CDR3 is 13 amino acids. CDR3 region: CASSQGENYGYTF. The CDR3 coding sequence is TGTGCCAGCAGTCAGGGGGAGAACTATGGCTACACCTTC.

The gene calls are TRBV19 and TRBJ2-7, with 7 bases matching TRBD1. The ends lost 10 bases at V and 2 bases at J; junction bases unmatched: 11. Germline V CDR1 and CDR2: LNHDA, SQIVND (reference sequence). The CDR3 runs to 14 residues. CDR3: CATGDRVRPYEQYF. CDR3 DNA sequence: TGTGCCACCGGAGACAGGGTGCGTCCCTACGAGCAGTACTTC.

V usage is TRBV5-1 and J usage is TRBJ2-2; D call uncertain. Germline CDR1 and CDR2: SGHRS and YFSETQ. This CDR3 has 15 amino acids. V gave up 0 bases and J gave up 2 bases, with 8 bases separating them. The CDR3 DNA reads TGCGCCAGCAGCTTGGTGGGGTCCAACACCGGGGAGCTGTTTTTT. Residues: CASSLVGSNTGELFF.

The V and J genes are TRBV9 and TRBJ2-3; 9 bases line up with TRBD1. The V and J ends lost 3 bases and 5 bases, in that order; junction bases with no gene match: 7. This CDR3 is built from 15 residues. Germline assignment: CDR1 SGDLS and CDR2 YYNGEE. The CDR3 loop is CASSDRTGEQDTQYF. The CDR3 DNA sequence: TGTGCCAGCAGCGACCGGACAGGGGAGCAAGATACGCAGTATTTT.

The chain carries TRBV7-2 and TRBJ2-7; D gene uncertain. Per germline, CDR1 SGHTA and CDR2 FQGNSA. V was shortened by 1 base and J by 5 bases, with 9 bases between the two germline ends. CDR3 length equals 13 residues. CDR3 sequence reads: CASSLGPQDEQYF. The CDR3 region has the DNA TGTGCCAGCAGCTTAGGTCCCCAGGACGAGCAGTACTTC.

The DNA for the CDR3 is TGTGCCAGCAGCTTAATTGGTGGGGGGAACACAGATACGCAGTATTTT. This sequence encodes CASSLIGGGNTDTQYF. This chain connects TRBV7-2 to TRBJ2-3, with a possible D match to TRBD2 (6 bases). Germline loops: CDR1 SGHTA, CDR2 FQGNSA. V lost 2 bases, J lost 2 bases, and 14 bases lay in between. The CDR3 loop spans 16 amino acids. Full variable domain (outside the CDR3, taken from reference TRBV7-2 and TRBJ2-3): GAGVSQSPSNKVTEKGKDVELRCDPISGHTALYWYRQSLGQGLEFLIYFQGNSAPDKSGLPSDRFSAERTGGSVSTLTIQRTQQEDSAVYLCASSLIGGGNTDTQYFGPGTRLTVL.

The gene calls are TRBV5-1 and TRBJ2-2, with 8 bases aligning to TRBD2. Germline V lookup: CDR1 SGHRS, CDR2 YFSETQ. This CDR3 spans 17 amino acids. The V and J ends lost 7 bases and 3 bases, in that order; junction bases with no gene match: 14. As DNA, the CDR3 is TGCGCCAGCTACTCGACAGCCCCGGGGGGGGACACCGGGGAGCTGTTTTTT. Protein product: CASYSTAPGGDTGELFF.

The genes are TRBV2 and TRBJ2-3, with D unresolved. The germline V gene encodes CDR1 SNHLY and CDR2 FYNNEI. The CDR3 length is 15 residues. V was cut by 1 base and J by 2 bases, with 10 bases left in between. DNA of the CDR3: TGTGCCAGCAGTGAAGGAAGGGCGGACACAGATACGCAGTATTTT. Protein product: CASSEGRADTDTQYF.

The chain is built from TRBV7-2 and TRBJ2-7, with unresolved D. Trimming removed 6 bases from V and 4 bases from J, with 16 bases in between. CDR1 and CDR2 from the germline V gene are SGHTA and FQGNSA. There are 14 residues in the CDR3. CDR3 sequence: CASSFEGPFYEQYF. The CDR3 DNA reads TGTGCCAGCAGTTTCGAAGGGCCCTTTTACGAGCAGTACTTC. Combining the CDR3 with reference TRBV7-2 and TRBJ2-7 gives the whole variable domain GAGVSQSPSNKVTEKGKDVELRCDPISGHTALYWYRQSLGQGLEFLIYFQGNSAPDKSGLPSDRFSAERTGGSVSTLTIQRTQQEDSAVYLCASSFEGPFYEQYFGPGTRLTVT.

The chain combines TRBV4-1 with TRBJ2-5; possible D gene TRBD2, 5 bases. V dropped 0 bases and J dropped 4 bases, with 12 bases sitting between them. CDR3 size: 15 residues. The V gene's germline CDR1 is MGHRA and CDR2 YSYEKL. The CDR3 DNA follows: TGCGCCAGCAGCCAAGATGATCAGCGGATAGAGACCCAGTACTTC. It encodes CASSQDDQRIETQYF.

The V gene is TRBV7-6, the J gene TRBJ2-7; D is perhaps TRBD2 (6 bases). V lost 5 bases to trimming and J lost 0 bases, with 11 bases between them. This CDR3 has 14 amino acids. Germline CDR1 reads SGHVS; CDR2 reads FNYEAQ. For the CDR3, the DNA is TGTGCCAGCAGCCCCCGGGAGAGCTCCTACGAGCAGTACTTC. Its translation: CASSPRESSYEQYF.

The genes are TRBV11-1 and TRBJ2-5, with D tentatively TRBD1 (6 bases). The germline V gene encodes CDR1 SGHAT and CDR2 FQDESV (reference sequence). Trimming took 3 bases from V and 3 from J, leaving 17 bases between them. The CDR3 consists of 16 residues. CDR3 loop: CASSLRPGHGEETQYF. The CDR3 region has the DNA TGTGCCAGCAGCTTGCGTCCGGGACACGGAGAAGAGACCCAGTACTTC. Combining the CDR3 with reference TRBV11-1 and TRBJ2-5 gives the whole variable domain EAEVAQSPRYKITEKSQAVAFWCDPISGHATLYWYRQILGQGPELLVQFQDESVVDDSQLPKDRFSAERLKGVDSTLKIQPAELGDSAMYLCASSLRPGHGEETQYFGPGTRLLVL.

The chain combines TRBV29-1 with TRBJ1-1; D is uncertain. The CDR3 has 11 amino acids. V lost 4 bases and J lost 1, with 4 bases in between. Germline values: CDR1 SQVTM, CDR2 ANQGSEA. The CDR3 sequence: CSVVQNTEAFF. The CDR3 DNA reads as TGCAGCGTTGTGCAGAACACTGAAGCTTTCTTT.

The rearrangement uses TRBV7-9 and TRBJ1-2; TRBD1 aligns across 7 bases. Germline CDR1 is SEHNR and CDR2 is FQNEAQ (reference sequence). The CDR3 length is 15 residues. V gave up 5 bases and J gave up 4 bases; unmatched junction bases: 10. The CDR3 nucleotides are TGTGCCAGCAGCCGACAACAGCAGGGGGGCTATGGCTACACCTTC. Translated: CASSRQQQGGYGYTF.

The V call is TRBV6-1, the J call TRBJ1-5; D ambiguous. There are 15 residues in the CDR3. Germline V gene sequence: CDR1 MNHNS, CDR2 SASEGT. With 5 bases removed from V and 2 bases from J, the gap between germline ends came to 13 bases. This CDR3 is CASSPPGRGNQPQHF. The CDR3 nucleotides read TGTGCCAGCAGTCCACCCGGACGGGGCAATCAGCCCCAGCATTTT.

The chain recombines TRBV29-1 with TRBJ1-2; D remains ambiguous. CDR1 SQVTM and CDR2 ANQGSEA come from the germline V gene. The CDR3 covers 15 residues. Trimming cost V 5 bases and J 3 bases, with 19 bases left between them. Here the CDR3 reads CSVLKTEAGDYGYTF. In DNA, the CDR3 is TGCAGCGTTCTCAAGACCGAAGCTGGGGACTATGGCTACACCTTC. Full variable domain (outside the CDR3, taken from reference TRBV29-1 and TRBJ1-2): SAVISQKPSRDICQRGTSLTIQCQVDSQVTMMFWYRQQPGQSLTLIATANQGSEATYESGFVIDKFPISRPNLTFSTLTVSNMSPEDSSIYLCSVLKTEAGDYGYTFGSGTRLTVV.